The source of this T cell receptor (beta chain) is a study of cytomegalovirus exposure and HLA in healthy donors. Study summary: The Caucasian-associated ancestry cluster held roughly 78% of around 380 genotyped donors.

Germline lookup yields CDR1 SQVTM and CDR2 ANQGSEA. V was shortened by 4 bases and J by 6 bases, with 9 bases between the two germline ends. CDR3 size: 11 residues. When sampled, the donors appeared nominally healthy, though they likely had unrecorded immune exposures. In the PCR, 60 Vbeta and 13 Jbeta primers were used. The method was immunoSEQ multiplex PCR; TCRdb's version includes in-frame clones alone and lacks a portion of them. The sample includes 150,000 to 200,000 clones, 82% seen only once; the top ten take over 1.2%. Study-level findings and limits: In a later analysis, most CMV-associated TCR beta chains appeared HLA-restricted.

With regard to this clone: Its specificity is unknown.

The clonotype comes from a girl under 18 in good health and CMV-seropositive. This chain connects TRBV29-1 to TRBJ1-2; the D gene is possibly TRBD1 (6 bases). Sample: PBMCs. The CDR3 DNA is TGCAGCGTTGGAGCAGGGGATGGCTACACCTTC. Its protein product is CSVGAGDGYTF. Based on the CDR3 plus reference TRBV29-1 and TRBJ1-2, the full variable domain is SAVISQKPSRDICQRGTSLTIQCQVDSQVTMMFWYRQQPGQSLTLIATANQGSEATYESGFVIDKFPISRPNLTFSTLTVSNMSPEDSSIYLCSVGAGDGYTFGSGTRLTVV.